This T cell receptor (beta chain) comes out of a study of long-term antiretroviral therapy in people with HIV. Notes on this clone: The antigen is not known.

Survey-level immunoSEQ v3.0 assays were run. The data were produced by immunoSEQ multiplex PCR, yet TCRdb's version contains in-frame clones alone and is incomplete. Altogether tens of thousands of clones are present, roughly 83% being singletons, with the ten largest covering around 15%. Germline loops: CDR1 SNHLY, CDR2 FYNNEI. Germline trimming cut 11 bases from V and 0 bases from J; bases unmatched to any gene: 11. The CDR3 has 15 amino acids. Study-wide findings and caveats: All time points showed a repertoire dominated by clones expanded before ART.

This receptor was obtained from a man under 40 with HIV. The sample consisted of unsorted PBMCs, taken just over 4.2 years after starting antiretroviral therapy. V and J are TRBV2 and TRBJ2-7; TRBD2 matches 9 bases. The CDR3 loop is CAGKRLAEPSYEQYF. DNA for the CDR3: TGTGCCGGAAAAAGACTAGCGGAACCCTCCTACGAGCAGTACTTC.